The next 7 T cell receptor beta chains were all read from a single sample in a study of blood T cell repertoires in COVID-19. Produced via immunoSEQ multiplex PCR; TCRdb's table is partial and in-frame only. The sample contains about 270,000 clones, roughly nine tenths of which appear only once. The sequencing input was PBMCs or T cells enriched from blood (not recorded which). All receptors come from a woman aged 18-30 years who had recovered from COVID-19.

The rearrangement links TRBV11-2 to TRBJ2-1; 11 bases fit TRBD2. The germline V gene encodes CDR1 SGHAT and CDR2 FQNNGV. Losses at the gene ends were 7 bases for V and 3 bases for J; bases not matched to a gene: 8. This CDR3 spans 16 amino acids. CDR3 in DNA: TGTGCCAGCACCCCCATAGCGGGGGGGAACTACAATGAGCAGTTCTTC. Protein product: CASTPIAGGNYNEQFF.

The V call is TRBV19, the J call TRBJ1-2; D unresolved. CDR1 and CDR2 (germline): LNHDA, SQIVND (reference sequence). V was shortened by 1 base and J by 8 bases, with 8 bases between the two germline ends. The length of the CDR3 is 12 residues. The CDR3 region is CASSIGDGGYTF. The CDR3 DNA is TGTGCCAGTAGTATAGGTGACGGGGGCTACACCTTC.

The rearrangement links TRBV6-1 to TRBJ1-5; TRBD1 matches at 9 bases. Trimming cost V 1 base and J 10 bases; bases outside gene matches: 8. The CDR3 covers 15 residues. CDR1 MNHNS and CDR2 SASEGT come from the germline V gene. The CDR3 reads CASSEGQGVQGPQHF. For the CDR3, the DNA is TGTGCCAGCAGTGAAGGACAGGGGGTGCAGGGACCCCAGCATTTT.

J is TRBJ2-7 and V is TRBV4-2, with D perhaps matching TRBD1 (6 bases). V gave up 0 bases and J gave up 7 bases, with 19 bases separating them. The CDR3 extends over 16 amino acids. Per germline, CDR1 LGHNA and CDR2 YNFKEQ. The CDR3 coding sequence is TGTGCCAGCAGCCAAGAGTTTTTGGGGGCCCCCCTGGAGCAGTACTTC. It is translated as CASSQEFLGAPLEQYF.

The V call is TRBV2, the J call TRBJ2-7, with D maybe TRBD2 (6 bases). Between the trimmed V and J ends, which lost 8 bases and 1 base, there was a span of 6 bases. From germline, CDR1 is SNHLY and CDR2 FYNNEI. The CDR3 runs 11 residues. CDR3 in amino acids: CASRGSYEQYF. The CDR3, as DNA: TGTGCCAGCCGGGGGTCCTACGAGCAGTACTTC.

The rearrangement links TRBV28 to TRBJ1-5; 7 bases match TRBD1. Germline CDR1 MDHEN, CDR2 SYDVKM. The junction had 9 bases not matched to a gene; V was cut back by 6 bases and J by 4 bases. The CDR3 is made up of 15 amino acids. The CDR3 region has the DNA TGTGCCAGCAGATATCAGGGGGGTTGGAATCAGCCCCAGCATTTT. Protein sequence: CASRYQGGWNQPQHF. The whole variable domain, remainder taken from reference TRBV28 and TRBJ1-5, is DVKVTQSSRYLVKRTGEKVFLECVQDMDHENMFWYRQDPGLGLRLIYFSYDVKMKEKGDIPEGYSVSREKKERFSLILESASTNQTSMYLCASRYQGGWNQPQHFGDGTRLSIL.

The chain has TRBV6-5 and TRBJ2-1; weak D call: TRBD1 (6 bases). Germline CDR1 is MNHEY and CDR2 is SVGAGI. The CDR3 has 15 residues. With 0 bases removed from V and 5 bases from J, the gap between germline ends came to 11 bases. The CDR3 loop reads CASSYSGAQNNEQFF. CDR3 nucleotide sequence: TGTGCCAGCAGTTACTCGGGGGCCCAGAACAATGAGCAGTTCTTC.